This TCR beta chain is drawn from a study of blood T cells in healthy people across ages. A J-beta primer mix and a sample-barcoded 5' primer were used in a second PCR of about 7 to 11 cycles. TCRdb reanalysed the 5' RACE reads using MiXCR and keeps one entry per CDR3 protein. The sample has 700,000 to 800,000 distinct CDR3 sequences, roughly 43% seen once; the top ten hold more than 20%. With 4 bases removed from V and 5 bases from J, the gap between germline ends came to 11 bases. The CDR3 totals 13 residues. The chain employs TRBV12-3 or TRBV12-4 and TRBJ2-5, with unresolved D. This TCR was recovered from a woman aged 60-75 years in good health. Sequencing used blood. The CDR3 spells CASSSLGVETQYF. The CDR3 DNA follows: TGTGCCAGCAGTTCTCTAGGAGTGGAGACCCAGTACTTC.